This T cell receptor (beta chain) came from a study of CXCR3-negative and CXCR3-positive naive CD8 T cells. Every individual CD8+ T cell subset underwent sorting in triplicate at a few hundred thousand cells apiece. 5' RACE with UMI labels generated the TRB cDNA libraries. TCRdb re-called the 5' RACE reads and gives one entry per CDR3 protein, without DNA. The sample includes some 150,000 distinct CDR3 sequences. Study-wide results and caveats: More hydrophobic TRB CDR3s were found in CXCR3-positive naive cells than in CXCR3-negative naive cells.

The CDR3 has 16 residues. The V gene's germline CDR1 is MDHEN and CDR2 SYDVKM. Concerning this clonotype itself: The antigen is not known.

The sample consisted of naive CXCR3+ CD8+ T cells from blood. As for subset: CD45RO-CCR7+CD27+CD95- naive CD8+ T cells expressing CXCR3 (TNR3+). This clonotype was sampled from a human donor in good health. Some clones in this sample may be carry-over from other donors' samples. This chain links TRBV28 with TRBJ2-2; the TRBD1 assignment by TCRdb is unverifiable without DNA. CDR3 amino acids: CASSSRTGTNTGELFF.